One and the same sample provided the 19 T cell receptor beta chains below, sequenced in a study of PD-1 blockade in classical Hodgkin lymphoma. Method: immunoSEQ multiplex PCR; TCRdb's copy keeps in-frame clones and lacks some. The sample has approximately 35,000 clones, approximately 94% seen once; the top ten hold roughly 2%. As for time point: newly diagnosed, previously untreated cHL patient sample. Input material: peripheral blood mononuclear cells (PBMCs). These receptors were collected from a human donor with classical Hodgkin lymphoma.

The V gene is TRBV27, the J gene TRBJ2-7; D is undetermined. Germline-derived CDR1 and CDR2 are MNHEY and SMNVEV (reference sequence). V was cut by 6 bases and J by 7 bases, with 13 bases left in between. The CDR3 covers 12 residues. CDR3: CASSPPSWEQYF. The CDR3 nucleotides are TGTGCCAGCAGCCCGCCATCGTGGGAGCAGTACTTC.

The chain employs TRBV5-1 and TRBJ2-7, with 8 positions matching TRBD1. The germline V gene encodes CDR1 SGHRS and CDR2 YFSETQ. J gave up 5 bases and V 0 bases, and 4 bases lay outside the gene matches. The CDR3 totals 14 residues. The CDR3 loop reads CASSLAQTGDEQYF. The CDR3 region has the DNA TGCGCCAGCAGCTTGGCCCAGACAGGGGACGAGCAGTACTTC.

The CDR3 sequence is CASSKDRGKGAFF. Written as DNA, the CDR3 is TGCGCCAGCAGCAAAGACAGGGGGAAGGGAGCTTTCTTT. The chain has TRBV5-1 and TRBJ1-1, with 9 positions matching TRBD1. Germline assignment: CDR1 SGHRS and CDR2 YFSETQ. J gave up 10 bases and V 4 bases, and 8 bases lay outside the gene matches. The CDR3 consists of 13 residues.

The rearrangement joins TRBV11-3 to TRBJ2-2; D is uncertain. Per germline, CDR1 SGHNT and CDR2 YENEEA. The CDR3 is made up of 16 amino acids. Trimming took off 5 bases at V and 0 bases at J, with 13 bases between the two ends. The CDR3 spells CASSHSGSTNTGELFF. The CDR3 DNA follows: TGTGCCAGCAGCCACTCGGGCTCCACGAACACCGGGGAGCTGTTTTTT.

This rearrangement joins TRBV10-3 to TRBJ2-1, with 9 bases matching TRBD1. CDR1 ENHRY and CDR2 SYGVKD come from the germline V gene. The CDR3 totals 16 residues. Trimming removed 4 bases from V and 6 bases from J; junction bases left unmatched: 10. CDR3 loop: CAISGVKQGAGNEQFF. The CDR3 nucleotides are TGTGCCATCAGTGGGGTAAAACAGGGGGCGGGCAATGAGCAGTTCTTC.

CDR3 DNA sequence: TGTGCCAGCAGTCGGGACAGAACCTACAATGAGCAGTTCTTC. It yields the protein CASSRDRTYNEQFF. The rearrangement joins TRBV6-5 to TRBJ2-1; 7 bases fit TRBD1. Germline CDR1 reads MNHEY; CDR2 reads SVGAGI. The CDR3 is made up of 14 amino acids. Losses at the gene ends were 5 bases for V and 2 bases for J; bases not matched to a gene: 3.

The chain's CDR3 is CASSVGSLNTEAFF. CDR3 bases: TGTGCCAGCAGCGTAGGCAGCCTGAACACTGAAGCTTTCTTT. V gene TRBV9 combines with J gene TRBJ1-1; the D is unclear. Trimming left V 0 bases short and J 0 bases short, with 6 bases between. The CDR3 sequence is 14 residues long. Germline-derived CDR1 and CDR2 are SGDLS and YYNGEE.

The chain recombines TRBV30 with TRBJ2-3, with no clear D. Germline CDR1 is GTSNPN and CDR2 is SVGIG (reference sequence). The germline V and J ends were trimmed by 4 bases and 2 bases, with 7 bases remaining between them. CDR3 size: 12 residues. The CDR3 DNA reads as TGTGCCTGGACGTTGACCACAGATACGCAGTATTTT. This translates into CAWTLTTDTQYF. Based on the CDR3 plus reference TRBV30 and TRBJ2-3, the full variable domain is SQTIHQWPATLVQPVGSPLSLECTVEGTSNPNLYWYRQAAGRGLQLLFYSVGIGQISSEVPQNLSASRPQDRQFILSSKKLLLSDSGFYLCAWTLTTDTQYFGPGTRLTVL.

This clone was seen a single time. This sequence joins TRBV6-5 and TRBJ1-1; D unresolved. The CDR3 loop spans 15 amino acids. CDR1 is MNHEY, CDR2 SVGAGI, per germline. The ends were cut back, 5 bases at V and 0 bases at J, with 13 bases in the middle. The CDR3 bases are TGTGCCAGCAGTGGGAGTGGCGTGATGAACACTGAAGCTTTCTTT. It specifies CASSGSGVMNTEAFF.

The chain couples TRBV19 to TRBJ1-5; D is possibly TRBD1 (6 bases). V was pared by 1 base and J by 2 bases, with 9 bases between. The CDR3 runs to 15 residues. Per germline, CDR1 LNHDA and CDR2 SQIVND (reference sequence). DNA for the CDR3: TGTGCCAGTAGTATAGTCAGGGGAGGCAATCAGCCCCAGCATTTT. Amino acids: CASSIVRGGNQPQHF.

V is TRBV29-1 and J is TRBJ1-6; D ambiguous. The germline gives CDR1 SQVTM, CDR2 ANQGSEA. This CDR3 contains 15 residues. Trimming pared 1 base from V and 4 bases from J, leaving 11 bases between. In DNA, the CDR3 is TGCAGCGTTGAAGTTAGGAGACGGTATAATTCACCCCTCCACTTT. Translating gives CSVEVRRRYNSPLHF. Supplemented by reference TRBV29-1 and TRBJ1-6, the full variable domain reads SAVISQKPSRDICQRGTSLTIQCQVDSQVTMMFWYRQQPGQSLTLIATANQGSEATYESGFVIDKFPISRPNLTFSTLTVSNMSPEDSSIYLCSVEVRRRYNSPLHFGNGTRLTVT.

The rearrangement links TRBV29-1 to TRBJ1-1; unclear D gene. This CDR3 is 14 amino acids long. With 4 bases removed from V and 0 bases from J, the gap between germline ends came to 12 bases. The germline gives CDR1 SQVTM, CDR2 ANQGSEA. CDR3 region: CSVAGLGMNTEAFF. Here the CDR3 DNA reads TGCAGCGTTGCCGGGTTGGGGATGAACACTGAAGCTTTCTTT. Full variable domain (outside the CDR3, taken from reference TRBV29-1 and TRBJ1-1): SAVISQKPSRDICQRGTSLTIQCQVDSQVTMMFWYRQQPGQSLTLIATANQGSEATYESGFVIDKFPISRPNLTFSTLTVSNMSPEDSSIYLCSVAGLGMNTEAFFGQGTRLTVV.

V is TRBV9 and J is TRBJ2-7, with 10 bases lining up with TRBD2. The CDR3 runs 16 residues. V lost 4 bases and J lost 3; bases outside the gene matches: 10. Germline CDR1 is SGDLS and CDR2 is YYNGEE. In DNA form, the CDR3 reads TGTGCCAGCAGCCCCCTAGCGGGGGAGCCTTACTACGAGCAGTACTTC. Amino acids: CASSPLAGEPYYEQYF.

The chain has TRBV6-1 and TRBJ2-1; D is ambiguous. V was shortened by 1 base and J by 14 bases, with 3 bases between the two germline ends. Germline CDR1 MNHNS, CDR2 SASEGT. CDR3 size: 9 residues. CDR3 sequence reads: CASSEGKFF. CDR3 nucleotide sequence: TGTGCCAGCAGTGAAGGGAAGTTCTTC.

V gene TRBV6-6 combines with J gene TRBJ1-5; 7 nucleotides line up with TRBD1. Germline lookup yields CDR1 MNHNY and CDR2 SVGAGI (reference sequence). V shed 0 bases, J shed 4 bases, and the junction held 6 bases outside the gene matches. The CDR3 length is 16 residues. The CDR3 sequence: CASSYSDRVANQPQHF. The CDR3 bases are TGTGCCAGCAGTTACTCTGACAGGGTGGCAAATCAGCCCCAGCATTTT.

J is TRBJ1-1 and V is TRBV18, with D possibly TRBD1 on 5 matching bases. This CDR3 spans 16 amino acids. Germline CDR1 KGHSH, CDR2 LQKENI. V dropped 3 bases and J dropped 1 base, with 15 bases sitting between them. For the CDR3, the DNA is TGTGCCAGCTCACCGGTATATGGGGCCGAGAACACTGAAGCTTTCTTT. This encodes CASSPVYGAENTEAFF.

The CDR3 coding sequence is TGTGCCAGCAGCTTGGAGCAGGGCCCGGCAGATACGCAGTATTTT. Residues: CASSLEQGPADTQYF. This chain uses TRBV5-4 with TRBJ2-3; D might be TRBD1 (5 bases). The germline gives CDR1 SGHNT, CDR2 YYREEE (reference sequence). This CDR3 has 15 amino acids. Trimming pared 0 bases from V and 4 bases from J, leaving 12 bases between.

The CDR3: CASSPGPGQIYGYTF. The CDR3 DNA reads TGTGCCAGCAGCCCCGGACCGGGACAGATATATGGCTACACCTTC. The V and J genes are TRBV11-1 and TRBJ1-2; TRBD1 matches at 7 bases. The CDR3 sequence is 15 residues long. Per the germline V gene, CDR1 is SGHAT and CDR2 is FQDESV (reference sequence). J was trimmed by 5 bases and V by 5 bases; bases with no gene match: 11.

The gene calls are TRBV5-1 and TRBJ1-2; 7 positions match TRBD1. This CDR3 spans 18 amino acids. V was clipped by 3 bases and J by 4 bases; unmatched bases: 18. The germline CDR1 and CDR2 sequences are SGHRS and YFSETQ. CDR3 in amino acids: CASSSRGTGTEVIYGYTF. CDR3 in DNA: TGCGCCAGCAGCTCGAGGGGCACCGGGACAGAGGTTATCTATGGCTACACCTTC.